These 17 T cell receptor beta chains share one sample of origin, sequenced in a study of T-cell memory formation after mild COVID-19. TCRdb fed the 5' RACE reads into MiXCR, producing one record per CDR3 protein. This sample yields fewer than 150,000 distinct CDR3 sequences, of which around 15% are seen a single time; 28% belongs to the top ten. Sequenced: PBMCs or a T cell subset sorted from them (not recorded which). Source of these receptors: an adult woman who had mild COVID-19 (a few samples of this study predate the infection). Cell type and time point are not known.

This clonotype showed up just once. The chain combines TRBV4-1 with TRBJ2-7; D may be TRBD1 (6 bases). The ends were cut back, 4 bases at V and 3 bases at J, with 10 bases in the middle. Per the germline V gene, CDR1 is MGHRA and CDR2 is YSYEKL. The CDR3 totals 13 residues. DNA for the CDR3: TGCGCCAGCAGCCGCACAGGGAACTACGAGCAGTACTTC. This translates into CASSRTGNYEQYF.

This clonotype has more than one count but fewer than ten. The chain employs TRBV29-1 and TRBJ2-2, with D uncertain. Germline assignment: CDR1 SQVTM and CDR2 ANQGSEA. The CDR3 totals 14 residues. V lost 4 bases, J lost 0 bases, and 9 bases lay in between. Written as DNA, the CDR3 is TGCAGCGTTGTCGACATCTCGAACACCGGGGAGCTGTTTTTT. It codes for CSVVDISNTGELFF.

The chain couples TRBV6-1 to TRBJ2-7; D remains unclear. Germline V lookup: CDR1 MNHNS, CDR2 SASEGT. CDR3 length: 16 residues. The V gene lost 2 bases and the J gene lost 1 base, with 15 bases spanning the gap. As DNA, the CDR3 is TGTGCCAGCAGTGAACTGGTGCGTCCCCTTTCCTACGAGCAGTACTTC. Amino acid sequence: CASSELVRPLSYEQYF.

This clonotype was observed at least ten times. This sequence joins TRBV4-2 and TRBJ2-5, with no clear D. With 0 bases removed from V and 1 base from J, the gap between germline ends came to 6 bases. This CDR3 comprises 14 residues. Germline lookup yields CDR1 LGHNA and CDR2 YNFKEQ. The DNA of the CDR3 is TGTGCCAGCAGCCAAGACCAGACCCAAGAGACCCAGTACTTC. This sequence encodes CASSQDQTQETQYF.

The chain employs TRBV27 and TRBJ1-2; 10 positions agree with TRBD1. V dropped 4 bases and J dropped 10; count of bases not matched to a gene: 6. The CDR3 runs 13 residues. The germline gives CDR1 MNHEY, CDR2 SMNVEV (reference sequence). The CDR3: CASSSPGQGHYTF. The DNA for the CDR3 is TGTGCCAGCAGTTCGCCGGGACAGGGGCACTACACCTTC.

The chain couples TRBV5-1 to TRBJ1-2; D gene ambiguous. V gave up 1 base and J gave up 3 bases, with 10 bases separating them. The CDR3 covers 14 residues. The germline V gene has CDR1 SGHRS and CDR2 YFSETQ. As DNA, the CDR3 is TGCGCCAGCAGCTTGCCGGCCAGCCACTATGGCTACACCTTC. It codes for CASSLPASHYGYTF.

V is TRBV5-1 and J is TRBJ1-1, with D hard to call. Germline loops: CDR1 SGHRS, CDR2 YFSETQ. The CDR3 consists of 14 residues. Trimming left V 3 bases short and J 1 base short, with 10 bases between. The CDR3 loop reads CASSSYTRNTEAFF. In DNA form, the CDR3 reads TGCGCCAGCAGCTCCTATACACGGAACACTGAAGCTTTCTTT.

V is TRBV3-1 and J is TRBJ1-1; perhaps TRBD1 as D (5 bases). This CDR3 region has 17 residues. Trimming removed 1 base at V and 0 bases at J, with 15 bases between. Germline V gene sequence: CDR1 LGHDT, CDR2 YNNKEL (reference sequence). CDR3 protein: CASSQGIWGLVNTEAFF. The CDR3 DNA reads as TGTGCCAGCAGCCAAGGTATATGGGGGTTGGTGAACACTGAAGCTTTCTTT.

This clonotype was seen more than once but under ten times. The chain carries TRBV24-1 and TRBJ2-7; maybe TRBD1 (6 bases). CDR3 length: 15 amino acids. The germline V gene encodes CDR1 KGHDR and CDR2 SFDVKD. V lost 7 bases and J lost 0, with 15 bases in between. CDR3 protein: CATSASDSSSYEQYF. In DNA, the CDR3 is TGTGCCACCAGCGCCTCGGACAGTAGCTCCTACGAGCAGTACTTC.

This clonotype has ten or more counts. This rearrangement joins TRBV4-3 to TRBJ1-2, with TRBD1 matching over 7 bases. With V trimmed by 1 base and J by 1 base, 3 bases remained unmatched. The CDR3 has 15 residues. Germline V gives CDR1 LGHNA, CDR2 YSLEER. CDR3 sequence reads: CASSQGQGSNYGYTF. CDR3 sequence (DNA): TGCGCCAGCAGCCAAGGACAGGGAAGTAACTATGGCTACACCTTC.

This chain joins TRBV7-8 and TRBJ2-1; TRBD2 is a possible D gene (5 bases). Trimming took off 2 bases at V and 8 bases at J, with 28 bases between the two ends. CDR1 and CDR2 (germline): SGHVS, FQNEAQ. The CDR3 extends over 19 amino acids. CDR3 region: CASSLIGPGLASYPDEQFF. The CDR3, as DNA: TGTGCCAGCAGCTTAATTGGTCCCGGACTCGCTAGCTACCCCGATGAGCAGTTCTTC.

This clonotype showed up just a few times. This chain joins TRBV7-8 and TRBJ2-7, with 7 bases fitting TRBD2. J gave up 2 bases and V 8 bases, and 9 bases lay outside the gene matches. Germline lookup yields CDR1 SGHVS and CDR2 FQNEAQ. The CDR3 sequence is 14 residues long. This chain's CDR3 is CASDFGGGTYEQYF. CDR3 coding DNA: TGTGCCAGCGACTTCGGGGGAGGGACCTACGAGCAGTACTTC.

This clonotype occurred a few times. The rearrangement uses TRBV6-5 and TRBJ2-5, with D uncertain. The V end was cut by 2 bases, the J end by 0 bases, with 4 bases between. The CDR3 spans 13 residues. Germline loops: CDR1 MNHEY, CDR2 SVGAGI. The CDR3 DNA is TGTGCCAGCAGTTACGGGAACCAAGAGACCCAGTACTTC. The encoded protein is CASSYGNQETQYF.

This clonotype was seen more than once but under ten times. The rearrangement uses TRBV11-3 and TRBJ2-7; 9 bases are shared with TRBD2. The CDR3 loop spans 16 amino acids. J lost 0 bases, V lost 5 bases, and 8 bases had no gene match. Germline CDR1 and CDR2: SGHNT and YENEEA. The CDR3 DNA reads as TGTGCCAGCAGCGCCTCCCTTAGCGGGGGCTCCTACGAGCAGTACTTC. Its translation is CASSASLSGGSYEQYF.

This chain uses TRBV6-5 with TRBJ2-5; 8 bases agree with TRBD2. Per germline, CDR1 MNHEY and CDR2 SVGAGI. J gave up 5 bases and V 3 bases, and 11 bases lay outside the gene matches. The CDR3 runs 16 residues. CDR3 sequence reads: CASSYSPGGAAETQYF. Written as DNA, the CDR3 is TGTGCCAGCAGTTATAGCCCCGGGGGGGCGGCGGAGACCCAGTACTTC.

The chain carries TRBV28 and TRBJ2-1, with 7 bases that match TRBD2. CDR1 is MDHEN and CDR2 is SYDVKM in the germline V gene. This CDR3 is built from 14 residues. Trimming cost V 5 bases and J 9 bases; bases outside gene matches: 10. The CDR3 DNA is TGTGCCAGCAGTCGCCAGATGACGGGAGGTGAGCAGTTCTTC. Amino acids: CASSRQMTGGEQFF.

This clonotype was seen a handful of times. The genes are TRBV4-1 and TRBJ1-5; TRBD1 agrees at 8 bases. V trimming: 5 bases; J trimming: 0 bases; junction bases outside the gene matches: 9. Germline lookup yields CDR1 MGHRA and CDR2 YSYEKL. The CDR3 is made up of 17 amino acids. CDR3 amino acids: CASSYRQGSNSNQPQHF. CDR3 nucleotide sequence: TGCGCCAGCAGCTATAGACAGGGGAGCAATAGCAATCAGCCCCAGCATTTT.